The 15 T cell receptor beta chains reported below all come from one sample, sequenced in a study of CD8 T cells in ankylosing spondylitis. These receptors are not linked to any known antigen. TCRdb passed the 5' RACE reads through MiXCR, listing each CDR3 protein once. Of some 800,000 distinct CDR3 sequences listed, 10% to 15% are singletons. Findings and caveats of the study: There was a TCR beta motif, made of roughly eight highly homologous variants, that appeared characteristic of ankylosing spondylitis blood.

Input material: blood, either unsorted or a sorted T cell fraction (not recorded which). The receptors were sampled from a male donor with ankylosing spondylitis.

This clonotype came up a few times. This sequence joins TRBV12-3 or TRBV12-4 and TRBJ1-6; D is undetermined. The CDR3 is 14 amino acids. V was clipped by 3 bases and J by 9 bases, with 12 bases between them. The CDR3 protein is CASSFRVEISPLHF. CDR3 nucleotide sequence: TGTGCCAGCAGTTTTAGGGTTGAGATTTCACCCCTCCACTTT.

This clonotype appeared many times. The chain employs TRBV6-1 and TRBJ1-1; D is perhaps TRBD1 (5 bases). V was shortened by 10 bases and J by 4 bases, with 19 bases between the two germline ends. The CDR3 totals 14 residues. Germline V gives CDR1 MNHNS, CDR2 SASEGT. The CDR3 is CATGTPHEGTEAFF. In nucleotides, the CDR3 is TGTGCCACCGGGACCCCCCATGAGGGCACTGAAGCTTTCTTT.

This clonotype has more than one count but fewer than ten. V and J are TRBV20-1 and TRBJ1-5; tentative D call: TRBD1 (5 bases). V lost 0 bases to trimming and J lost 5 bases, with 17 bases between them. In germline, CDR1 is DFQATT, CDR2 SNEGSKA (reference sequence). This CDR3 is 16 amino acids long. The CDR3 spells CSARDWGGRRDQPQHF. CDR3 sequence (DNA): TGCAGTGCTAGAGATTGGGGGGGACGGAGGGATCAGCCCCAGCATTTT.

This clonotype was observed at least ten times. The V and J genes are TRBV29-1 and TRBJ2-7; 8 nucleotides match TRBD1. CDR1 is SQVTM, CDR2 ANQGSEA, per germline. The V segment lost 7 bases and the J segment 2 bases; nucleotides outside the gene matches: 4. The CDR3 sequence is 12 residues long. The CDR3 sequence is CSAEDRAYEQYF. The CDR3 DNA sequence: TGCAGCGCCGAGGACAGGGCCTACGAGCAGTACTTC.

This clonotype has more than one count but fewer than ten. The V call is TRBV4-2, the J call TRBJ2-5; D might be TRBD1 (5 bases). The germline V gene encodes CDR1 LGHNA and CDR2 YNFKEQ. Trimming pared 4 bases from V and 4 bases from J, leaving 16 bases between. The CDR3 runs to 15 residues. CDR3: CASSLGGEGVETQYF. The DNA for the CDR3 is TGTGCCAGCAGCCTCGGTGGGGAAGGGGTAGAGACCCAGTACTTC.

This clonotype was detected many times. This chain joins TRBV4-2 and TRBJ2-2; D gene unclear. Germline assignment: CDR1 LGHNA and CDR2 YNFKEQ. Trimming removed 5 bases at V and 4 bases at J, with 5 bases between. The CDR3 has 12 amino acids. CDR3 sequence (DNA): TGTGCCAGCAGCACTCTCACCGGGGAGCTGTTTTTT. Translating it yields CASSTLTGELFF.

This clonotype was seen a handful of times. The J gene is TRBJ2-7, the V gene TRBV4-3; perhaps TRBD1 as D (6 bases). Germline CDR1 and CDR2: LGHNA and YSLEER. CDR3 length: 15 residues. The V end was cut by 4 bases, the J end by 0 bases, with 13 bases between. CDR3 sequence: CASSPWQDSSYEQYF. The DNA for the CDR3 is TGCGCCAGCAGCCCCTGGCAGGACAGCTCCTACGAGCAGTACTTC.

The CDR3 DNA sequence: TGTGCCAGCAGTTTGGGGACAGGGAGAACAGAGACCCAGTACTTC. Protein product: CASSLGTGRTETQYF. The V and J genes are TRBV27 and TRBJ2-5, with 9 bases matching TRBD1. Trimming at V came to 3 bases and at J to 4 bases, leaving 6 bases not matched to a gene. Germline V CDR1 and CDR2: MNHEY, SMNVEV (reference sequence). CDR3 length equals 15 residues.

This clonotype came up a few times. The gene calls are TRBV29-1 and TRBJ2-7; D possibly uses TRBD1 or TRBD2 (6 bases each). Germline CDR1 and CDR2: SQVTM and ANQGSEA. The ends were cut back, 4 bases at V and 8 bases at J, with 18 bases in the middle. CDR3 length equals 13 residues. Here the CDR3 DNA reads TGCAGCGTTGTCGGAGGGGGGTCTTTCAAGCAGTACTTC. It encodes CSVVGGGSFKQYF.

In this sample, this clonotype turned up a few times. The chain uses TRBV28 and TRBJ2-5, with TRBD1 matching 9 bases. Germline V gives CDR1 MDHEN, CDR2 SYDVKM. V lost 5 bases, J lost 3 bases, and 7 bases stayed unmatched. The CDR3 runs 15 residues. The CDR3 protein is CASSRGQGREETQYF. The CDR3 region has the DNA TGTGCCAGCAGTCGGGGACAGGGCCGAGAAGAGACCCAGTACTTC.

This clonotype was counted ten times or more. The chain couples TRBV5-1 to TRBJ2-7; TRBD2 matches at 11 bases. V shed 5 bases, J shed 5 bases, and the junction held 9 bases outside the gene matches. This CDR3 spans 15 amino acids. Germline CDR1 reads SGHRS; CDR2 reads YFSETQ. The chain's CDR3 is CASSRTSGSFDEQYF. CDR3 bases: TGCGCCAGCAGTCGTACTAGCGGGAGCTTCGACGAGCAGTACTTC.

V and J are TRBV28 and TRBJ2-1; D ambiguous. Germline V lookup: CDR1 MDHEN, CDR2 SYDVKM. This CDR3 comprises 16 residues. Between the trimmed V and J ends, which lost 5 bases and 7 bases, there was a span of 21 bases. For the CDR3, the DNA is TGTGCCAGCAGTCCCGTCGGGTATGTCAATAGGAATGAGCAGTTCTTC. Amino acids: CASSPVGYVNRNEQFF.

This clonotype was seen a few times. The chain uses TRBV3-1 and TRBJ1-6; D remains ambiguous. There are 11 residues in the CDR3. Germline CDR1 and CDR2: LGHDT and YNNKEL (reference sequence). V lost 1 base and J 13 bases, leaving 5 bases between the germline ends. The CDR3 sequence: CASSQGNPLHF. The CDR3 DNA sequence: TGTGCCAGCAGCCAAGGGAATCCCCTCCACTTT.

The rearrangement links TRBV6-2 or TRBV6-3 to TRBJ2-1; no clear D. Germline V CDR1 and CDR2: MNHEY, SVGEGT. V lost 3 bases to trimming and J lost 0 bases, with 9 bases between them. The CDR3 contains 15 residues. The CDR3 reads CASSYRHSSYNEQFF. The CDR3 DNA is TGTGCCAGCAGTTATAGACACAGCTCCTACAATGAGCAGTTCTTC.

This clonotype appeared many times. The rearrangement joins TRBV12-3 or TRBV12-4 to TRBJ2-7; D gene uncertain. The V gene lost 5 bases and the J gene lost 2 bases, with 7 bases spanning the gap. This CDR3 comprises 12 residues. The CDR3 DNA reads TGTGCCAGCAGTACAAGTCCCTACGAGCAGTACTTC. Encoded protein: CASSTSPYEQYF.